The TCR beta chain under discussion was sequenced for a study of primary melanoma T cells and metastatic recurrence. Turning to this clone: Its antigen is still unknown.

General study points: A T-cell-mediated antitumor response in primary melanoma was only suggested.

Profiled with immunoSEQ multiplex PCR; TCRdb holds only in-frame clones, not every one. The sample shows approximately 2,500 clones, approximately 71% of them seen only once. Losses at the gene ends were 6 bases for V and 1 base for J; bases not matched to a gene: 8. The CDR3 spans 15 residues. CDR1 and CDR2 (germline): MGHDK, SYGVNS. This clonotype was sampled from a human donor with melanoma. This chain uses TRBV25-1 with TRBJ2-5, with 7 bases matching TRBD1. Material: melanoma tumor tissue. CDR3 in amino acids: CASRRTGDPQETQYF. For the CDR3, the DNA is TGTGCCAGCAGGAGAACAGGGGACCCCCAAGAGACCCAGTACTTC. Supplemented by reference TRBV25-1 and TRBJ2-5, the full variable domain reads EADIYQTPRYLVIGTGKKITLECSQTMGHDKMYWYQQDPGMELHLIHYSYGVNSTEKGDLSSESTVSRIRTEHFPLTLESARPSHTSQYLCASRRTGDPQETQYFGPGTRLLVL.